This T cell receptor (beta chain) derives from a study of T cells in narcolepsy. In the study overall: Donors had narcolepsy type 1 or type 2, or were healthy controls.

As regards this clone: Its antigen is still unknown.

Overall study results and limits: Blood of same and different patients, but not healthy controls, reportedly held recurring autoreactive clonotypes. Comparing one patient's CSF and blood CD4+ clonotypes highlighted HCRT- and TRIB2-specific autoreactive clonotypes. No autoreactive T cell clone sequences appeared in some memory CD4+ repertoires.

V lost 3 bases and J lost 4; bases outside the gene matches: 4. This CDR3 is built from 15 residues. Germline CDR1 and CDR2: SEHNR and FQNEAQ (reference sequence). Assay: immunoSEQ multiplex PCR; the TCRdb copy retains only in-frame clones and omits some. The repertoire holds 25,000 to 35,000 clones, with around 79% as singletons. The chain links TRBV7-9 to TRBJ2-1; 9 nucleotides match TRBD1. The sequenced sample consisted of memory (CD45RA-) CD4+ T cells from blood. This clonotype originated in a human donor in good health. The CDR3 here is CASSFRGQGYNEQFF. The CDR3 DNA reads TGTGCCAGCAGCTTTAGGGGACAGGGTTACAATGAGCAGTTCTTC.